This T cell receptor beta chain appears in the sequencing data of a study of blood T cell repertoires in COVID-19. Study details: T cells, B-cell-depleted T cells, or PBMCs provided the cDNA or gDNA that served as material.

Cohorts were determined from participant-reported clinical history. This clone was seen just once. In the original processing: Reference gene primer amplification gave estimated nucleated cell counts. Profiled with immunoSEQ multiplex PCR; TCRdb holds only in-frame clones, not every one. V, J and clone size derive from that table, while D and trimming were established from the DNA sequence. Of 150,000 to 200,000 clones in the sample, roughly three quarters were seen once. Sequencing was carried out using PBMCs or T cells enriched from blood (not recorded which). This receptor was obtained from a woman in her forties or fifties with acute COVID-19.

The CDR3: CASSYGTVRGAEQFF. CDR3 DNA sequence: TGTGCCAGCAGTTACGGGACAGTTCGAGGGGCTGAGCAGTTCTTC. The rearrangement joins TRBV6-5 to TRBJ2-1, with TRBD1 matching over 7 bases. Germline values: CDR1 MNHEY, CDR2 SVGAGI. CDR3 length: 15 amino acids. The ends lost 2 bases at V and 9 bases at J; junction bases unmatched: 10.